These T cell receptor beta chains were read from a single sample in a study of T cells in Graves' hyperthyroidism and ophthalmopathy. TCRdb re-called the multiplex PCR reads through MiXCR, storing one row per CDR3 protein. This table has about 480,000 distinct CDR3 sequences, roughly 24% appearing once. Sequencing was done on a sample of blood. The receptors originated from a young woman with Graves' ophthalmopathy. Each CDR3 is given with its conserved first and last residue. D genes are given only for firm matches. Clone size is shown for a subset of rows, as once, few, many or a class of expanded clone.

J | D | V | size | DNA | CDR3
TRBJ1-5 | TRBD1 | TRBV20-1 | many | TGCAGTGCTGTCCCGGGACAGGGTGGAAGAGATCAGCCCCAGCATTTT | CSAVPGQGGRDQPQHF
TRBJ2-5 | TRBD2 | TRBV20-1 | - | TGCAGTGCTATACTAGCGGGGGGTCGCGGGGAGACCCAGTACTTC | CSAILAGGRGETQYF
TRBJ1-2 | - | TRBV5-1 | many | TGCGCCAGCAGCTTGGCTGGGGATGGCGGCTACACCTTC | CASSLAGDGGYTF
TRBJ1-1 | - | TRBV12-3/TRBV12-4 | many | TGTGCCAGCACCTCAGGGCCCAACATGAACACTGAAGCTTTCTTT | CASTSGPNMNTEAFF
TRBJ2-7 | - | TRBV6-2/TRBV6-3 | many | TGTGCCAGCACCTCCAGCCAAGATTCCTACGAGCAGTACTTC | CASTSSQDSYEQYF
TRBJ2-7 | TRBD1 | TRBV29-1 | - | TGCAGCGTGCATCGACAGGGGGAGTGGGAGCAGTACTTC | CSVHRQGEWEQYF
TRBJ1-1 | - | TRBV29-1 | few | TGCAGCGTTGAAGGAGGAGGGTACGCTGAAGCTTTCTTT | CSVEGGGYAEAFF
TRBJ1-2 | - | TRBV6-1 | - | TGTGCCAGCAGTGTAGGACTAGCTAACTATGGCTACACCTTC | CASSVGLANYGYTF
TRBJ1-2 | TRBD1 | TRBV12-3/TRBV12-4 | many | TGTGCCAGCAGTCCCGGGACAGTCTATGGCTACACCTTC | CASSPGTVYGYTF
TRBJ1-1 | TRBD1 | TRBV14 | few | TGTGCCAGCAGCCAAGATTCATTACAGGGGACGTCTGAAGCTTTCTTT | CASSQDSLQGTSEAFF
TRBJ2-5 | - | TRBV15 | few | TGTGCCACCAGCAGAGACGCTGGAGCTCAAGAGACCCAGTACTTC | CATSRDAGAQETQYF
TRBJ1-1 | - | TRBV7-9 | many | TGTGCCAGCAGCTTAAGGTTGGGCGAAAACACTGAAGCTTTCTTT | CASSLRLGENTEAFF
TRBJ2-7 | - | TRBV6-5 | - | TGTGCCAGCAGTTACGGTCCTAGCGCAAGCTCCTACGAGCAGTACTTC | CASSYGPSASSYEQYF
TRBJ1-1 | - | TRBV25-1 | many | TGTGCCAGCAGTGAACGCGGGCGACGGAACACTGAAGCTTTCTTT | CASSERGRRNTEAFF
TRBJ2-7 | - | TRBV29-1 | many | TGCAGCGTTGAACCCGACGGGGCCTACGAGCAGTACTTC | CSVEPDGAYEQYF
TRBJ1-5 | - | TRBV28 | few | TGTGCCAGCAATCCCGGTGAGGTTAGCAATCAGCCCCAGCATTTT | CASNPGEVSNQPQHF
TRBJ1-1 | - | TRBV20-1 | - | TGCAGTGCTAGATTGGACAATGTGAACACTGAAGCTTTCTTT | CSARLDNVNTEAFF
TRBJ1-2 | TRBD1 | TRBV30 | many | TGTGCCTTCGGACAGGATGGCAGAGGCTACACCTTC | CAFGQDGRGYTF
TRBJ2-7 | - | TRBV27 | few | TGTGCCAGCAGGTCGAGCGGATCCTACGAGCAGTACTTC | CASRSSGSYEQYF
TRBJ2-7 | - | TRBV12-3/TRBV12-4 | - | TGTGCCAGCAGTTTACGTTGGGACTTGGCCTACGAGCAGTACTTC | CASSLRWDLAYEQYF
TRBJ1-2 | - | TRBV27 | many | TGTGCCAGCAGTTCGGTGGGCTATGGCTACACCTTC | CASSSVGYGYTF
TRBJ2-5 | - | TRBV6-2/TRBV6-3 | many | TGTGCCAGCAGTTACTCGGACCGAACGGAGACCCAGTACTTC | CASSYSDRTETQYF
TRBJ2-7 | - | TRBV12-3/TRBV12-4 | few | TGTGCCAGCAGCTACTCCAGGAATTCCTACGAGCAGTACTTC | CASSYSRNSYEQYF
TRBJ1-5 | - | TRBV6-1 | - | TGTGCCAGCAGTCCCCCACGGGGGGATCATCAGCCCCAGCATTTT | CASSPPRGDHQPQHF
TRBJ2-2 | - | TRBV29-1 | - | TGCAGCGGAACAGGGTTCGGGGAGCTGTTTTTT | CSGTGFGELFF
TRBJ1-2 | TRBD1 | TRBV9 | few | TGTGCCAGCAGCGGAGGGACAGGAACCTATGGCTACACCTTC | CASSGGTGTYGYTF
TRBJ1-2 | - | TRBV11-2 | many | TGTGCCAGCAGCTTGGGAGGGATCGGCTACACCTTC | CASSLGGIGYTF
TRBJ1-2 | - | TRBV12-3/TRBV12-4 | - | TGTGCCAGCAGTTTAAAGCGAAACTATGGCTACACCTTC | CASSLKRNYGYTF
TRBJ2-7 | - | TRBV5-1 | few | TGCGCCAGCAGCGTTGGCTGGGGGAAGGCCTTCGGGCAGTACTTC | CASSVGWGKAFGQYF
TRBJ2-2 | TRBD2 | TRBV20-1 | - | TGCAGTGCTAAAGCGGGGGGGAACACCGGGGAGCTGGTTTTT | CSAKAGGNTGELVF
TRBJ1-5 | - | TRBV11-1 | many | TGTGCCAGCAGCGCATCTAAGGGACGGTACAATCAGCCCCAGCATTTT | CASSASKGRYNQPQHF
TRBJ2-5 | - | TRBV20-1 | few | TGCAGTGCTAGAGGACAGAACCAAGAGACCCAGTACTTC | CSARGQNQETQYF
TRBJ2-7 | - | TRBV18 | many | TGTGCCAGCTCACCACCGATTCCAGGTTCCGAGCAGTACTTC | CASSPPIPGSEQYF
TRBJ2-5 | TRBD2 | TRBV5-1 | few | TGCGCCAGCAGCTTGGAGGCGGGGGACGAGACCCAGTACTTC | CASSLEAGDETQYF
TRBJ2-5 | TRBD1 | TRBV24-1 | many | TGTGCCACCAGTGACCGGACAGGGGAGGGGGAGACCCAGTACTTC | CATSDRTGEGETQYF